The T cell receptor (beta chain) under discussion was sequenced for a study of blood T cells in healthy people across ages. The ends were cut back, 9 bases at V and 5 bases at J, with 5 bases in the middle. The CDR3 covers 10 residues. This clonotype showed up many times. A sample-barcoded 5' primer and a J-beta primer mix were used in a second PCR of roughly 7 to 11 cycles. TCRdb fed the 5' RACE reads into MiXCR, producing one record per CDR3 protein. The data hold approximately 960,000 distinct CDR3 sequences, with 25% to 30% observed a single time. The data also belong to a second study, concerning T cells of mothers and their children. That work contributes: All donors were healthy and Caucasian; they were a few mothers and their six children. Every mother supplied over 8 million TCR beta CDR3 reads and every child around 3 million. Related mother and child pairs showed slightly greater overlap (not significant) than unrelated pairs did.

The chain has TRBV12-3 or TRBV12-4 and TRBJ2-1; no definite D call. This clonotype originated in a woman in her thirties or forties in good health. Sequencing was done on a sample of blood. This chain's CDR3 is CARADNEQFF. Here the CDR3 DNA reads TGTGCCAGGGCGGACAATGAGCAGTTCTTC.